These 25 T cell receptor beta chains originate from one sample sequenced in a study of shared clonotypes between healthy human individuals. Method: immunoSEQ multiplex PCR; TCRdb's copy keeps in-frame clones and lacks some. The sample consists of about 2 million clones, roughly 94% of them appearing once. Sample: naive CD4+ T cells sorted from blood. The subset was: CD45RA+ positively selected. The receptors come from a man aged 18-30 years in good health.

This sequence joins TRBV6-5 and TRBJ1-1; D is possibly TRBD1 (6 bases). This CDR3 is 15 amino acids long. Germline V CDR1 and CDR2: MNHEY, SVGAGI. The ends were cut back, 0 bases at V and 4 bases at J, with 12 bases in the middle. The CDR3 region is CASSYSWGAGTEAFF. The CDR3 nucleotides read TGTGCCAGCAGTTACTCCTGGGGGGCTGGCACTGAAGCTTTCTTT.

The chain combines TRBV12-5 with TRBJ2-7; 8 bases map to TRBD1. The CDR3 has 14 amino acids. The germline V gene has CDR1 LGHNT and CDR2 FRNRAP. V dropped 1 base and J dropped 7; count of bases not matched to a gene: 6. In DNA form, the CDR3 reads TGTGCTAGTGGTTTGGCAGGAACAGGGGGGGAGCAGTACTTC. It codes for CASGLAGTGGEQYF. Using reference TRBV12-5 and TRBJ2-7 for the parts outside the CDR3, the full variable domain is DARVTQTPRHKVTEMGQEVTMRCQPILGHNTVFWYRQTMMQGLELLAYFRNRAPLDDSGMPKDRFSAEMPDATLATLKIQPSEPRDSAVYFCASGLAGTGGEQYFGPGTRLTVT.

In regard to this clone: Other DNA sequences in the sample encode the same CDR3. The chain recombines TRBV11-3 with TRBJ2-1; D gene unclear. Deletions cut 1 base from V and 4 bases from J, with 5 bases between. This CDR3 region has 13 residues. The germline V gene has CDR1 SGHNT and CDR2 YENEEA. CDR3 DNA sequence: TGTGCCAGCAGCTTAGGAGGATACAATGAGCAGTTCTTC. Protein sequence: CASSLGGYNEQFF.

V is TRBV6-1 and J is TRBJ2-3; D unclear. Germline assignment: CDR1 MNHNS and CDR2 SASEGT. V shed 7 bases and J shed 2 bases, with 4 bases lying between them. The CDR3 extends over 11 amino acids. CDR3 sequence: CASTNTDTQYF. In DNA form, the CDR3 reads TGTGCCAGCACCAACACAGATACGCAGTATTTT.

V and J are TRBV5-6 and TRBJ1-4; TRBD1 might be the D (6 bases). The V end was cut by 1 base, the J end by 8 bases, with 12 bases between. The CDR3 sequence is 14 residues long. Germline V gives CDR1 SGHDT, CDR2 YYEEEE. This chain's CDR3 is CASSLTGRYEKLFF. The CDR3 DNA reads as TGTGCCAGCAGCTTGACAGGGAGGTACGAAAAACTGTTTTTT.

The chain is built from TRBV18 and TRBJ2-6; 8 nucleotides agree with TRBD1. The CDR3 runs to 17 residues. Trimming took 6 bases from V and 0 from J; bases not matched to a gene: 7. Germline CDR1 and CDR2: KGHSH and LQKENI. The CDR3 loop is CASSRDRIFSGANVLTF. The CDR3 region has the DNA TGTGCCAGCTCCAGGGACAGGATTTTCTCTGGGGCCAACGTCCTGACTTTC.

The CDR3: CAWKVLGEPQHF. The CDR3 nucleotides read TGTGCCTGGAAGGTATTAGGAGAGCCCCAGCATTTT. This chain uses TRBV30 with TRBJ1-5; D unclear. Trimming took 4 bases from V and 8 from J, leaving 12 bases between them. Looked up from germline, CDR1 is GTSNPN and CDR2 is SVGIG (reference sequence). The CDR3 length is 12 residues.

This rearrangement joins TRBV28 to TRBJ2-1, with 8 nucleotides matching TRBD1. Germline CDR1 and CDR2: MDHEN and SYDVKM. J was trimmed by 12 bases and V by 3 bases; bases with no gene match: 10. The CDR3 is 14 residues long. The CDR3: CASSLMGRTGPQFF. As DNA, the CDR3 is TGTGCCAGCAGTTTGATGGGTCGGACAGGGCCGCAGTTCTTC.

The rearrangement uses TRBV7-9 and TRBJ1-1; D may be TRBD1 (6 bases). Germline V gene data show CDR1 as SEHNR and CDR2 as FQNEAQ (reference sequence). V dropped 5 bases and J dropped 14 bases, with 24 bases sitting between them. The CDR3 has 14 residues. In DNA, the CDR3 is TGTGCCAGCAGCCGACTGACAGGCGGTCTCCCTCCATTCTTT. The encoded protein is CASSRLTGGLPPFF.

V is TRBV5-1 and J is TRBJ1-5; TRBD1 aligns across 7 bases. The J segment lost 2 bases and the V segment lost 3 bases, leaving 5 bases of the junction unmatched. The CDR3 contains 15 residues. Germline loops: CDR1 SGHRS, CDR2 YFSETQ. The CDR3 bases are TGCGCCAGCAGCTCCGGACAGGAGGGCAATCAGCCCCAGCATTTT. This codes for CASSSGQEGNQPQHF.

The CDR3 DNA is TGTGCCAGCAGCCCGCGATTAGCGGTCGAGCAGTACTTC. It specifies CASSPRLAVEQYF. V usage is TRBV5-5 and J usage is TRBJ2-7, with D perhaps TRBD2 (6 bases). V lost 4 bases to trimming and J lost 6 bases, with 14 bases between them. Germline CDR1 and CDR2: SGHKS and YYEKEE (reference sequence). The CDR3 has 13 residues.

V usage is TRBV6-5 and J usage is TRBJ2-7; TRBD2 agrees at 7 bases. After removal of 2 bases from V and 6 bases from J, the junction contained 10 bases not matched to a gene. Germline V gene data show CDR1 as MNHEY and CDR2 as SVGAGI. The length of the CDR3 is 15 residues. CDR3 bases: TGTGCCAGCAGTTACGTCGGAGCGGGGATCGGCGAGCAGTACTTC. This codes for CASSYVGAGIGEQYF.

V usage is TRBV11-1 and J usage is TRBJ2-5, with TRBD1 matching over 8 bases. CDR3 length: 15 residues. V gave up 7 bases and J gave up 1 base; unmatched junction bases: 8. The V gene's germline CDR1 is SGHAT and CDR2 FQDESV (reference sequence). The CDR3 nucleotides are TGTGCCAGCAATACTCGGACAGGGCCCCAAGAGACCCAGTACTTC. It codes for CASNTRTGPQETQYF.

This clone was detected once. The V call is TRBV7-9, the J call TRBJ2-2; no clear D gene. CDR3 length equals 13 residues. Germline V gene data show CDR1 as SEHNR and CDR2 as FQNEAQ (reference sequence). V was pared by 6 bases and J by 9 bases, with 14 bases between. For the CDR3, the DNA is TGTGCCAGCAGGCACGGTTCGGTACGGGAGCTGTTTTTT. Translating it yields CASRHGSVRELFF.

This clone was counted a single time. The genes are TRBV6-5 and TRBJ2-7, with no clear D. V lost 0 bases, J lost 0 bases, and 9 bases lay in between. This CDR3 spans 15 amino acids. Germline assignment: CDR1 MNHEY and CDR2 SVGAGI. The CDR3 loop is CASSYSSQNSYEQYF. The CDR3 DNA reads TGTGCCAGCAGTTACTCGAGCCAGAACTCCTACGAGCAGTACTTC.

The chain links TRBV21-1 to TRBJ2-7. TRBV21-1 corresponds to a pseudogene. The CDR3 length is 13 residues. The CDR3 protein is CASSQGAECEQYF. CDR3 bases: TGTGCCAGCAGCCAGGGAGCTGAGTGCGAGCAGTACTTC.

V gene TRBV5-4 combines with J gene TRBJ2-5, with 16 bases aligning to TRBD2. After removal of 4 bases from V and 2 bases from J, the junction contained 8 bases not matched to a gene. The germline V gene has CDR1 SGHNT and CDR2 YYREEE (reference sequence). This CDR3 comprises 18 residues. The CDR3 is CASSRPGLAGGVQETQYF. Here the CDR3 DNA reads TGTGCCAGCAGCCGACCGGGACTAGCGGGGGGGGTACAAGAGACCCAGTACTTC.

The chain recombines TRBV14 with TRBJ2-2; 7 bases align to TRBD2. J gave up 6 bases and V 4 bases, and 8 bases lay outside the gene matches. The CDR3 totals 15 residues. Germline CDR1 reads SGHDN; CDR2 reads FVKESK. CDR3 DNA sequence: TGTGCCAGCAGCCCGATGAGGACTAGTCCCGGGGAGCTGTTTTTT. As protein: CASSPMRTSPGELFF. The entire variable domain, with the rest obtained from reference TRBV14 and TRBJ2-2, is as follows: EAGVTQFPSHSVIEKGQTVTLRCDPISGHDNLYWYRRVMGKEIKFLLHFVKESKQDESGMPNNRFLAERTGGTYSTLKVQPAELEDSGVYFCASSPMRTSPGELFFGEGSRLTVL.

The chain uses TRBV6-6 and TRBJ1-2; D is undetermined. CDR1 is MNHNY, CDR2 SVGAGI, per germline (reference sequence). CDR3 length: 14 residues. The V and J ends lost 0 bases and 2 bases respectively, with 7 bases between them. In DNA form, the CDR3 reads TGTGCCAGCAGTTACTCGTACGGGAACTATGGCTACACCTTC. Residues: CASSYSYGNYGYTF.

The chain is built from TRBV5-6 and TRBJ1-2, with TRBD1 matching over 9 bases. The V gene end was trimmed by 4 bases and the J gene end by 6 bases; junction bases not matched to a gene: 7. The CDR3 has 14 amino acids. In germline, CDR1 is SGHDT, CDR2 YYEEEE. This CDR3 reads CASSHWTGAHGYTF. As DNA, the CDR3 is TGTGCCAGCAGCCACTGGACAGGGGCGCATGGCTACACCTTC.

The chain joins TRBV5-4 to TRBJ1-1; D call uncertain. V lost 4 bases and J 2 bases, leaving 12 bases between the germline ends. CDR3 length equals 14 residues. Germline assignment: CDR1 SGHNT and CDR2 YYREEE (reference sequence). CDR3 sequence reads: CASSPRDPNTEAFF. CDR3 nucleotide sequence: TGTGCCAGCAGCCCCCGAGACCCTAACACTGAAGCTTTCTTT.

The chain is built from TRBV7-9 and TRBJ2-7, with D unresolved. Germline V CDR1 and CDR2: SEHNR, FQNEAQ (reference sequence). The CDR3 is 14 amino acids. The germline V and J ends were trimmed by 5 bases and 6 bases, with 17 bases remaining between them. CDR3 residues: CASSHIERSLEQYF. In DNA form, the CDR3 reads TGTGCCAGCAGCCACATCGAAAGGAGTCTCGAGCAGTACTTC.

About this clone itself: Distinct nucleotide sequences in the sample also encode this CDR3. The chain has TRBV11-3 and TRBJ2-2; D not resolved. Germline V lookup: CDR1 SGHNT, CDR2 YENEEA. V was clipped by 5 bases and J by 4 bases, with 8 bases between them. CDR3 length equals 13 residues. CDR3 coding DNA: TGTGCCAGCAGCCCGCTACGCACCGGGGAGCTGTTTTTT. Its translation is CASSPLRTGELFF.

The sample holds a few counts of this clone. This sample also contains other DNA sequences that code for the same CDR3. This chain connects TRBV2 to TRBJ2-1, with D maybe TRBD2 (5 bases). V lost 4 bases, J lost 0 bases, and 10 bases lay in between. Germline CDR1 and CDR2: SNHLY and FYNNEI. The CDR3 covers 15 residues. CDR3 coding DNA: TGTGCCAGCAGTGGATGGGGAGCCTCCTACAATGAGCAGTTCTTC. This encodes CASSGWGASYNEQFF.

A single count supports this clone. This chain's CDR3 is CASSLAQVLGETQYF. For the CDR3, the DNA is TGTGCCAGCAGCTTAGCCCAGGTCCTAGGGGAGACCCAGTACTTC. The J gene is TRBJ2-5, the V gene TRBV7-2, with D unclear. V lost 0 bases to trimming and J lost 5 bases, with 13 bases between them. CDR3 length equals 15 residues. Germline values: CDR1 SGHTA, CDR2 FQGNSA.